What follows is one TCR beta chain and its context. This clonotype has only a few counts. Its cognate antigen has yet to be identified. The input lacks base qualities; no much larger clone sits a single base away. Library preparation was by RT-PCR. TCRdb records Illumina HiSeq 2500 as the sequencer. TCRdb reanalyzed the raw reads on its own, using fastp at Q25 for trimming and MiXCR for clone calling, and kept in-frame beta chains. Entries are consolidated by CDR3 protein sequence, retaining the most common genes and DNA. The sample has around 710,000 distinct CDR3 sequences on record, approximately 13% of them singletons. The ten biggest clones cover around 6.5% of the sample. CDR1 is given as LGHNA and CDR2 as YSLEER, both from the germline V gene. Reading from cysteine to phenylalanine, the CDR3 counts 15 amino acids. Just the 45-base CDR3 DNA is kept, in frame starting at base 1. V drops 0 bases and J drops 4 bases, leaving 13 bases in between.

This specimen belongs to a study of response to subunit inactivated influenza vaccine (dated by TCRdb to the late 2010s). Concerning the study at large: Deep quantitative profiling of the T cell receptor repertoire was used in the study to follow responses to a trivalent subunit inactivated influenza vaccine. What the authors observed across the whole study: The authors proposed that each seasonal influenza vaccination may bring in only a limited number of new T cells.

Source: PBMCs from blood, taken around 14 days before vaccination. The clonotype was recovered from a man in his fifties or sixties who received an inactivated influenza vaccine. Donor details come from another sample of the same person, matched by shared clones. The chain uses TRBV4-3 and TRBJ2-7, and perhaps TRBD2 as D gene, on 5 matching bases. The CDR3 protein is CASSQDLGRLYEQYF. The DNA sequence is as follows: TGCGCCAGCAGCCAAGATTTAGGGAGACTATACGAGCAGTACTTC.